This TCR beta chain stems from a study of breast tumors, draining lymph nodes, adjacent tissues. Overall study results and limits: Tumor and nontumor repertoires were significantly more similar in luminal-like than in basal-like breast cancer. Tumor TCR diversity was below lymph nodes but above nontumor tissue.

Breast cancer patients provided tissue from their axillary draining lymph nodes. This clonotype showed up many times. Antigen specificity is unknown. MiXCR, run by TCRdb on the multiplex PCR reads, gives a single entry per CDR3 protein. The sample shows about 200,000 distinct CDR3 sequences, under 35% of them seen only once. V lost 4 bases to trimming and J lost 3 bases, with 5 bases between them. Germline assignment: CDR1 ENHRY and CDR2 SYGVKD. The CDR3 runs 12 residues. Material for sequencing was axillary lymph node tissue. This clonotype originated in a female donor with breast cancer. Some clones in this sample may be carry-over from other donors' samples. This sequence joins TRBV10-3 and TRBJ2-3; D is ambiguous. CDR3 residues: CAISGSTDTQYF. The CDR3 DNA sequence: TGTGCCATCAGTGGCTCTACAGATACGCAGTATTTT.